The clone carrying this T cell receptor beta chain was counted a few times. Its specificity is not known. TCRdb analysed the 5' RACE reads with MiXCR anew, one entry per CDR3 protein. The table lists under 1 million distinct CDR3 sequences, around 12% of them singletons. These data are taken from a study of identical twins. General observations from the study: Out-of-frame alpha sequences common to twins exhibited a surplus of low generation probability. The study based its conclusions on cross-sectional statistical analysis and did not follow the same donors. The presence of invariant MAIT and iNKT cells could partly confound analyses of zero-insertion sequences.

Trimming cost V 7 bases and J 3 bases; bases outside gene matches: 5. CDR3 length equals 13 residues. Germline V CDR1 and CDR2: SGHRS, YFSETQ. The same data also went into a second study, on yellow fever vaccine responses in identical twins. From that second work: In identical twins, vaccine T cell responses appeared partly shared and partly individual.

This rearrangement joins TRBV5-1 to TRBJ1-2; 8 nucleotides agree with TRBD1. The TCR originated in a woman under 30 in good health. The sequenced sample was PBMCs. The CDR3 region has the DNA TGCGCCAGCCGAATGACAGGGGACTATGGCTACACCTTC. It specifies CASRMTGDYGYTF.